This T cell receptor (beta chain) was recorded in a study of blood T cell repertoires in COVID-19. Whole-study context: Both acute and convalescent COVID-19 samples were obtained from the United States, Italy and Spain.

Authors' analysis steps: Amplified reference gene primers provided the basis for estimating nucleated cell counts. Sequencing used immunoSEQ multiplex PCR; TCRdb keeps in-frame clones, though not all of them. Clone size and V and J calls were adopted from that table, with D and trimming inferred from the DNA. The sample includes fewer than 200,000 clones, approximately 92% of them seen just once. Looked up from germline, CDR1 is GTSNPN and CDR2 is SVGIG (reference sequence). The J segment lost 7 bases and the V segment lost 5 bases, leaving 2 bases of the junction unmatched. The CDR3 has 12 residues.

This chain connects TRBV30 to TRBJ1-6, with 7 bases aligning to TRBD1. The sequence came from a woman in her fifties or sixties with acute or convalescent COVID-19. Sequenced material: peripheral blood. CDR3 amino acids: CAWVQGNSPLHF. For the CDR3, the DNA is TGTGCCTGGGTACAGGGGAATTCACCCCTCCACTTT.